This TCR beta chain is drawn from a study of blood T cells in healthy people across ages. The germline gives CDR1 SGHDN, CDR2 FVKESK. This CDR3 spans 16 amino acids. The V gene lost 0 bases and the J gene lost 0 bases, with 9 bases spanning the gap. Primers used in a second PCR of about 6 to 11 cycles were a sample-barcoded 5' primer and a J-beta primer mix. TCRdb fed the 5' RACE reads into MiXCR, producing one record per CDR3 protein. The sample lists about 1.4 million distinct CDR3 sequences; approximately 60% were seen once. This clonotype has a single count. The source material was blood. This receptor was obtained from a young man in good health. The rearrangement joins TRBV14 to TRBJ2-1; unclear D gene. The CDR3 is CASSQDHSNSYNEQFF. The CDR3 coding sequence is TGTGCCAGCAGCCAAGATCACAGCAACTCCTACAATGAGCAGTTCTTC.